A selection of T cell receptor beta chains follows, all from one sample in a study of OX40 agonist ivuxolimab in advanced cancers. The repertoire was sequenced with immunoSEQ multiplex PCR; TCRdb's copy has only in-frame clones and lacks some. The sample shows roughly 38,000 clones, roughly 90% of them seen only once. The source was CD4+ or CD8+ T cells sorted from blood, collected in a trial of the OX40 agonist ivuxolimab. The receptor source for this set is an adult with an advanced solid tumor such as melanoma, head and neck, liver or kidney cancer. Both conserved end residues are part of each CDR3. Fields, in order: D gene, J gene, clone size, V gene, CDR3 protein, CDR3 DNA. D genes are given only for firm matches. Rows may omit the clone size; those that give it use once, few, many or a size class.

d_gene: .; j_gene: TRBJ2-3; abundance: .; v_gene: TRBV27; CDR3aa: CASSLRSTDTQYF; CDR3nt: TGTGCCAGCAGCCTTAGGTCCACAGATACGCAGTATTTT
d_gene: .; j_gene: TRBJ2-3; abundance: once; v_gene: TRBV2; CDR3aa: CASINLAADTQYF; CDR3nt: TGTGCCAGCATTAATCTAGCTGCCGATACGCAGTATTTT
d_gene: TRBD1; j_gene: TRBJ2-5; abundance: .; v_gene: TRBV6-5; CDR3aa: CASSYTRGQGRETQYF; CDR3nt: TGTGCCAGCAGTTACACACGGGGACAGGGGAGAGAGACCCAGTACTTC
d_gene: .; j_gene: TRBJ2-7; abundance: once; v_gene: TRBV7-9; CDR3aa: CASSLARQGSYEQYF; CDR3nt: TGTGCCAGCAGCTTAGCGAGGCAGGGATCCTACGAGCAGTACTTC
d_gene: .; j_gene: TRBJ2-3; abundance: .; v_gene: TRBV28; CDR3aa: CATLEERPYTDTQYF; CDR3nt: TGTGCCACCTTAGAGGAAAGACCTTACACAGATACGCAGTATTTT
d_gene: .; j_gene: TRBJ2-6; abundance: .; v_gene: TRBV5-4; CDR3aa: CASSQDLSSGANVLTF; CDR3nt: TGCGCCAGCAGCCAAGATCTTAGCTCTGGGGCCAACGTCCTGACTTTC
d_gene: .; j_gene: TRBJ1-5; abundance: .; v_gene: TRBV15; CDR3aa: CATSRDEVLNQPQHF; CDR3nt: TGTGCCACCAGCAGAGATGAGGTCCTCAATCAGCCCCAGCATTTT
d_gene: TRBD2; j_gene: TRBJ2-5; abundance: .; v_gene: TRBV7-3; CDR3aa: CASSLIGLAGETQYF; CDR3nt: TGTGCCAGCAGCTTAATAGGTCTAGCGGGAGAGACCCAGTACTTC
d_gene: .; j_gene: TRBJ1-2; abundance: .; v_gene: TRBV6-1; CDR3aa: CASSPLGEGGYTF; CDR3nt: TGTGCCAGCAGCCCCCTTGGGGAAGGTGGCTACACCTTC
d_gene: TRBD1; j_gene: TRBJ2-7; abundance: .; v_gene: TRBV19; CDR3aa: CASSDRGNVHEQYF; CDR3nt: TGTGCCAGTAGTGACAGGGGTAACGTTCACGAGCAGTACTTC
d_gene: .; j_gene: TRBJ2-7; abundance: .; v_gene: TRBV9; CDR3aa: CASSVAPGAGDEQYF; CDR3nt: TGTGCCAGCAGCGTAGCTCCGGGAGCTGGAGACGAGCAGTACTTC
d_gene: .; j_gene: TRBJ2-4; abundance: .; v_gene: TRBV13; CDR3aa: CASSPGGAKNIQYF; CDR3nt: TGTGCCAGCAGCCCCGGAGGAGCCAAAAACATTCAGTACTTC
d_gene: .; j_gene: TRBJ1-1; abundance: once; v_gene: TRBV19; CDR3aa: CASSWAVNTEAFF; CDR3nt: TGTGCCAGTAGCTGGGCAGTTAACACTGAAGCTTTCTTT
d_gene: .; j_gene: TRBJ2-3; abundance: .; v_gene: TRBV7-9; CDR3aa: CASSLITDTQYF; CDR3nt: TGTGCCAGCAGCTTAATCACAGATACGCAGTATTTT
d_gene: .; j_gene: TRBJ2-3; abundance: .; v_gene: TRBV19; CDR3aa: CASSAVGSVLSTDTQYF; CDR3nt: TGTGCCAGTAGTGCAGTAGGGTCGGTTCTTAGCACAGATACGCAGTATTTT
d_gene: .; j_gene: TRBJ1-5; abundance: .; v_gene: TRBV27; CDR3aa: CASSSRTVSNQPQHF; CDR3nt: TGTGCCAGCAGTTCCCGGACGGTTAGCAATCAGCCCCAGCATTTT
d_gene: TRBD2; j_gene: TRBJ2-5; abundance: .; v_gene: TRBV27; CDR3aa: CASNLGLAGAGETQYF; CDR3nt: TGTGCCAGCAACCTGGGACTAGCGGGAGCAGGCGAGACCCAGTACTTC
d_gene: TRBD2; j_gene: TRBJ2-5; abundance: .; v_gene: TRBV27; CDR3aa: CASGLLSSGSETQYF; CDR3nt: TGTGCCAGCGGTTTACTCTCTAGCGGGAGTGAGACCCAGTACTTC
d_gene: .; j_gene: TRBJ1-2; abundance: .; v_gene: TRBV7-9; CDR3aa: CASSLLTDYGYTF; CDR3nt: TGTGCCAGCAGCCTCTTGACAGACTATGGCTACACCTTC
d_gene: .; j_gene: TRBJ2-6; abundance: once; v_gene: TRBV19; CDR3aa: CASSIVGAGANVLTF; CDR3nt: TGTGCCAGTAGTATAGTGGGTGCTGGGGCCAACGTCCTGACTTTC
d_gene: .; j_gene: TRBJ2-1; abundance: .; v_gene: TRBV4-2; CDR3aa: CASSPRQEAEQFF; CDR3nt: TGTGCCAGCAGCCCCAGGCAGGAGGCTGAGCAGTTCTTC
d_gene: .; j_gene: TRBJ2-7; abundance: .; v_gene: TRBV18; CDR3aa: CASSLAETYEQYF; CDR3nt: TGTGCCAGCTCACTGGCAGAGACGTACGAGCAGTACTTC
d_gene: .; j_gene: TRBJ2-7; abundance: .; v_gene: TRBV29-1; CDR3aa: CSVEEGGYEQYF; CDR3nt: TGCAGCGTTGAAGAAGGAGGTTACGAGCAGTACTTC
d_gene: .; j_gene: TRBJ2-3; abundance: .; v_gene: TRBV11-2; CDR3aa: CASSIALQGRDTDTQYF; CDR3nt: TGTGCCAGCAGTATAGCCCTTCAGGGACGGGACACAGATACGCAGTATTTT
d_gene: .; j_gene: TRBJ2-7; abundance: .; v_gene: TRBV6-5; CDR3aa: CASSYGDFYEQYF; CDR3nt: TGTGCCAGCAGTTACGGGGATTTCTACGAGCAGTACTTC
d_gene: TRBD2; j_gene: TRBJ2-7; abundance: .; v_gene: TRBV7-9; CDR3aa: CASSRAGGPYEQYF; CDR3nt: TGTGCCAGCAGCCGGGCGGGAGGACCATACGAGCAGTACTTC
d_gene: TRBD2; j_gene: TRBJ2-1; abundance: .; v_gene: TRBV19; CDR3aa: CASSSQLADLYNEQFF; CDR3nt: TGTGCCAGTAGTTCCCAGCTAGCGGACCTTTACAATGAGCAGTTCTTC